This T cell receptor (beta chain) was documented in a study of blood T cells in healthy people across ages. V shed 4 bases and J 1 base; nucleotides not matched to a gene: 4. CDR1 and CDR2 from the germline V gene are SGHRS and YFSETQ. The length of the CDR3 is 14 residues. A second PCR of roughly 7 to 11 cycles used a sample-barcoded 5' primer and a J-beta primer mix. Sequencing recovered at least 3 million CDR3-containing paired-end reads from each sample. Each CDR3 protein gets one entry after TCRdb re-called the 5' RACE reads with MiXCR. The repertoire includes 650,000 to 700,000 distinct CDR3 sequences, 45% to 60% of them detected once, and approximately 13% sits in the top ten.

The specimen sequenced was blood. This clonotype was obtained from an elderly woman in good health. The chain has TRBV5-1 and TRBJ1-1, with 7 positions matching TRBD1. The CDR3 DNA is TGCGCCAGCAGCAAGACAGGGCCGAACACTGAAGCTTTCTTT. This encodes CASSKTGPNTEAFF.